Listed here are 27 T cell receptor beta chains from one sample, sequenced in a study of blood T cell repertoires in COVID-19. Measured with immunoSEQ multiplex PCR; TCRdb has only the in-frame clones, and not every one. The sample lists approximately 400,000 clones; 70% to 90% were seen once. The sample taken for sequencing was peripheral blood. The source is a man aged 40-49 years with acute or convalescent COVID-19.

The V gene is TRBV4-3, the J gene TRBJ2-2; the match to TRBD2 covers 10 bases. The V segment lost 5 bases and the J segment 4 bases; nucleotides outside the gene matches: 13. This CDR3 is 18 amino acids long. Germline CDR1 reads LGHNA; CDR2 reads YSLEER. The CDR3 DNA reads as TGCGCCAGCAGCGGAAGAAGCGGGGGGGCAATTGCCACCGGGGAGCTGTTTTTT. Amino acids: CASSGRSGGAIATGELFF.

This chain links TRBV7-9 with TRBJ1-1; 10 bases match TRBD1. CDR1 is SEHNR and CDR2 is FQNEAQ in the germline V gene (reference sequence). The CDR3 has 14 residues. Trimming removed 6 bases from V and 3 bases from J; junction bases left unmatched: 4. CDR3 DNA sequence: TGTGCCAGCAGTTTCGGACAGGGGGACACTGAAGCTTTCTTT. This translates into CASSFGQGDTEAFF.

The rearrangement joins TRBV9 to TRBJ2-1, with a weak D call TRBD2 (7 bases). V dropped 0 bases and J dropped 7 bases, with 14 bases sitting between them. The CDR3 spans 15 residues. The germline V gene encodes CDR1 SGDLS and CDR2 YYNGEE. CDR3 nucleotides: TGTGCCAGCAGCGTAGCGAGGGGAGGGGGGAATGAGCAGTTCTTC. This translates into CASSVARGGGNEQFF.

The chain has TRBV30 and TRBJ1-1; D uncertain. The CDR3 consists of 13 residues. Trimming took off 0 bases at V and 4 bases at J, with 9 bases between the two ends. CDR1 and CDR2 from the germline V gene are GTSNPN and SVGIG (reference sequence). The CDR3 sequence is CAWSVLEGTEAFF. The DNA for the CDR3 is TGTGCCTGGAGTGTACTAGAGGGCACTGAAGCTTTCTTT.

This clone was recorded only once. The chain carries TRBV7-7 and TRBJ2-1, with 7 bases identical to TRBD2. There are 17 residues in the CDR3. Germline lookup yields CDR1 SSHAT and CDR2 FNYEAQ (reference sequence). CDR3 in amino acids: CATYSHLAEGSYNEQFF. As DNA, the CDR3 is TGTGCTACCTATTCGCATCTAGCGGAGGGATCCTACAATGAGCAGTTCTTC.

This clone was counted once. V usage is TRBV13 and J usage is TRBJ2-1; no firm D call. From germline, CDR1 is PRHDT and CDR2 FYEKMQ (reference sequence). V was shortened by 8 bases and J by 0 bases, with 11 bases between the two germline ends. The CDR3 length is 14 residues. The CDR3 loop reads CASASVSSYNEQFF. DNA of the CDR3: TGTGCCAGCGCTTCGGTGAGCTCCTACAATGAGCAGTTCTTC.

This clone was seen more than once but under ten times. The rearrangement links TRBV27 to TRBJ1-5; D not certain. The CDR3 has 15 residues. Trimming took off 8 bases at V and 7 bases at J, with 21 bases between the two ends. Germline V gives CDR1 MNHEY, CDR2 SMNVEV (reference sequence). CDR3 bases: TGTGCCAGCGGCACGGGCCCCTCGGGGAGCCAGCCCCAGCATTTT. It specifies CASGTGPSGSQPQHF.

The chain joins TRBV6-6 to TRBJ2-3; 7 bases are shared with TRBD2. V dropped 6 bases and J dropped 1; count of bases not matched to a gene: 1. The CDR3 runs 13 residues. Per the germline V gene, CDR1 is MNHNY and CDR2 is SVGAGI (reference sequence). CDR3 bases: TGTGCCAGCAGCCTAGCGGGCACAGATACGCAGTATTTT. Protein sequence: CASSLAGTDTQYF.

The chain uses TRBV6-5 and TRBJ2-7; the D gene is possibly TRBD1 (6 bases). V lost 5 bases and J lost 0, with 14 bases in between. Germline V lookup: CDR1 MNHEY, CDR2 SVGAGI. The CDR3 contains 15 residues. The chain's CDR3 is CASSPRTESSYEQYF. The CDR3, as DNA: TGTGCCAGCAGTCCTCGGACAGAGAGCTCCTACGAGCAGTACTTC.

This chain links TRBV18 with TRBJ1-2; D uncertain. V was pared by 5 bases and J by 4 bases, with 14 bases between. Germline-derived CDR1 and CDR2 are KGHSH and LQKENI. This CDR3 spans 14 amino acids. CDR3 residues: CASSSDLGSYGYTF. The CDR3 DNA reads TGTGCCAGCTCATCTGATTTGGGCAGCTATGGCTACACCTTC.

The rearrangement links TRBV18 to TRBJ2-5, with 9 bases identical to TRBD2. The V gene end was trimmed by 2 bases and the J gene end by 1 base; junction bases not matched to a gene: 2. From germline, CDR1 is KGHSH and CDR2 LQKENI. This CDR3 has 15 residues. CDR3 in amino acids: CASSPTSGSQETQYF. CDR3 nucleotide sequence: TGTGCCAGCTCACCAACTAGCGGGTCCCAAGAGACCCAGTACTTC.

The chain couples TRBV28 to TRBJ2-5; 14 nucleotides agree with TRBD2. Losses at the gene ends were 5 bases for V and 5 bases for J; bases not matched to a gene: 10. The CDR3 consists of 17 residues. Germline CDR1 MDHEN, CDR2 SYDVKM. Here the CDR3 DNA reads TGTGCCAGCAGTCCCGGACTAGCGGGGGGTGTCACGGAGACCCAGTACTTC. Its translation is CASSPGLAGGVTETQYF.

The chain joins TRBV19 to TRBJ1-1; D is undetermined. The germline gives CDR1 LNHDA, CDR2 SQIVND (reference sequence). V lost 5 bases, J lost 3 bases, and 10 bases lay in between. CDR3 length equals 13 residues. This CDR3 reads CASSAGWDTEAFF. In nucleotides, the CDR3 is TGTGCCAGTAGTGCCGGGTGGGACACTGAAGCTTTCTTT.

The chain is built from TRBV2 and TRBJ2-1; TRBD2 agrees at 10 bases. V dropped 8 bases and J dropped 3; count of bases not matched to a gene: 4. Germline loops: CDR1 SNHLY, CDR2 FYNNEI. The CDR3 runs 14 residues. In DNA, the CDR3 is TGTGCCAGCGGAGGACTAGCGGACTACAATGAGCAGTTCTTC. Translated: CASGGLADYNEQFF.

This chain uses TRBV11-2 with TRBJ2-3; TRBD2 matches at 10 bases. J was trimmed by 4 bases and V by 3 bases; bases with no gene match: 4. CDR1 and CDR2 (germline): SGHAT, FQNNGV. There are 15 residues in the CDR3. The CDR3 nucleotides are TGTGCCAGCAGCTTTAGCGGGAGGTTCGCAGATACGCAGTATTTT. Translation: CASSFSGRFADTQYF.

The chain uses TRBV4-1 and TRBJ2-1; 12 nucleotides agree with TRBD2. Trimming took 1 base from V and 6 from J; bases not matched to a gene: 4. The germline V gene encodes CDR1 MGHRA and CDR2 YSYEKL. The CDR3 is 16 amino acids. The CDR3 DNA reads TGCGCCAGCAGCCAAGGGGCTAGCGGGAGGGGCAATGAGCAGTTCTTC. Translating it yields CASSQGASGRGNEQFF.

The chain links TRBV11-2 to TRBJ2-7, with 7 bases matching TRBD1. The CDR3 consists of 14 residues. V lost 5 bases to trimming and J lost 5 bases; unmatched junction nucleotides: 9. Germline loops: CDR1 SGHAT, CDR2 FQNNGV. The CDR3 protein is CASSQPTGRDEQYF. The CDR3, as DNA: TGTGCCAGCAGCCAACCGACAGGGAGAGACGAGCAGTACTTC.

This clone was counted between two and nine times. The genes are TRBV25-1 and TRBJ1-1; tentative D call: TRBD1 (6 bases). The CDR3 runs 14 residues. The germline V gene encodes CDR1 MGHDK and CDR2 SYGVNS. Trimming took 5 bases from V and 4 from J, leaving 14 bases between them. As DNA, the CDR3 is TGTGCCAGCAGTTCCCAATGGGGGCGCACTGAAGCTTTCTTT. Amino acids: CASSSQWGRTEAFF.

This chain links TRBV27 with TRBJ1-6; D possibly corresponds to TRBD1 (5 bases). The V end was cut by 6 bases, the J end by 5 bases, with 20 bases between. The CDR3 contains 17 residues. Germline V gene data show CDR1 as MNHEY and CDR2 as SMNVEV (reference sequence). CDR3 region: CASRGEGPTRNNSPLHF. CDR3 nucleotides: TGTGCCAGCAGGGGGGAGGGACCAACCAGGAATAATTCACCCCTCCACTTT.

This chain connects TRBV7-3 to TRBJ2-7; weak D call: TRBD1 (5 bases). V lost 1 base, J lost 5 bases, and 9 bases lay in between. This CDR3 is built from 13 residues. CDR1 SGHTA and CDR2 FQGTGA come from the germline V gene. DNA of the CDR3: TGTGCCAGCAGCTTAAGTCAGGGTGACGAGCAGTACTTC. Its translation: CASSLSQGDEQYF.

This rearrangement joins TRBV7-9 to TRBJ1-2; possible D gene TRBD1, 6 bases. V lost 4 bases to trimming and J lost 2 bases, with 14 bases between them. CDR3 size: 15 residues. The germline V gene encodes CDR1 SEHNR and CDR2 FQNEAQ (reference sequence). CDR3 DNA sequence: TGTGCCAGCAGCTCGAGGACAGCCCCGAACTATGGCTACACCTTC. It is translated as CASSSRTAPNYGYTF.

The J gene is TRBJ2-1, the V gene TRBV27, with 10 bases matching TRBD1. Germline CDR1 is MNHEY and CDR2 is SMNVEV (reference sequence). After removal of 7 bases from V and 5 bases from J, the junction contained 8 bases not matched to a gene. The CDR3 runs 15 residues. CDR3: CASIGGQGFHNEQFF. The CDR3 DNA reads as TGTGCCAGCATTGGGGGACAGGGGTTCCACAATGAGCAGTTCTTC.

This clone was recorded only once. This chain connects TRBV7-2 to TRBJ2-5; 7 bases line up with TRBD1. The V gene's germline CDR1 is SGHTA and CDR2 FQGNSA. CDR3 length equals 14 residues. V shed 5 bases and J 4 bases; nucleotides not matched to a gene: 7. In nucleotides, the CDR3 is TGTGCCAGCAGCCCCCGACAGGGCCTAGAGACCCAGTACTTC. It specifies CASSPRQGLETQYF.

The chain employs TRBV7-3 and TRBJ2-5; tentative D call: TRBD1 (6 bases). Germline loops: CDR1 SGHTA, CDR2 FQGTGA. Trimming removed 6 bases at V and 3 bases at J, with 11 bases between. This CDR3 spans 13 amino acids. The CDR3 region is CASSERGKETQYF. Here the CDR3 DNA reads TGTGCCAGCAGTGAAAGGGGGAAAGAGACCCAGTACTTC.

The chain joins TRBV28 to TRBJ2-5; 11 bases line up with TRBD2. CDR1 and CDR2 from the germline V gene are MDHEN and SYDVKM. V lost 6 bases to trimming and J lost 4 bases; unmatched junction nucleotides: 19. This CDR3 region has 19 residues. CDR3 amino acids: CASSPWRLAGTLKRETQYF. The CDR3 DNA reads TGTGCCAGCAGCCCCTGGCGACTAGCGGGGACATTAAAGCGAGAGACCCAGTACTTC.

The V gene is TRBV7-3, the J gene TRBJ2-3; perhaps TRBD1 as D (5 bases). Trimming left V 0 bases short and J 3 bases short, with 10 bases between. Germline CDR1 is SGHTA and CDR2 is FQGTGA. There are 15 residues in the CDR3. The CDR3: CASSLTREFTDTQYF. The CDR3 bases are TGTGCCAGCAGCTTAACCAGGGAATTTACAGATACGCAGTATTTT.

The chain recombines TRBV12-3 or TRBV12-4 with TRBJ2-7; 11 bases fit TRBD1. V dropped 10 bases and J dropped 7; count of bases not matched to a gene: 3. This CDR3 has 11 amino acids. CDR3 region: CAIGTGGEQYF. The CDR3 DNA sequence: TGTGCCATCGGGACAGGGGGTGAGCAGTACTTC.